This T cell receptor (beta chain) was identified in a study of T cells after posttransplantation cyclophosphamide. Repertoires were generated with immunoSEQ multiplex PCR, while TCRdb's copy carries only in-frame clones and drops some. Altogether approximately 30,000 clones are present, approximately 90% being singletons, with the ten largest covering around 3.3%. The CDR3 consists of 14 residues. CDR1 is GTSNPN and CDR2 is SVGIG in the germline V gene (reference sequence). The V gene lost 0 bases and the J gene lost 5 bases, with 13 bases spanning the gap. This TCR was sampled from a man aged 50 to 59. The chain has TRBV30 and TRBJ1-1, with no clear D. Sequencing used PBMCs. CDR3 sequence reads: CAWSVPVRSTEAFF. The CDR3 nucleotides are TGTGCCTGGAGTGTACCAGTCCGAAGTACTGAAGCTTTCTTT.